A single sample gave rise to the 30 T cell receptor beta chains below, sequenced in a study of cytomegalovirus exposure and HLA in healthy donors. The PCR ran on 60 Vbeta and 13 Jbeta primers. Method: immunoSEQ multiplex PCR; TCRdb's copy keeps in-frame clones and lacks some. In all, the sample yields around 140,000 clones. What was sequenced was PBMCs. Every receptor here comes from a male donor in good health and CMV-seronegative.

This chain links TRBV7-6 with TRBJ2-2; 7 bases fit TRBD2. Germline assignment: CDR1 SGHVS and CDR2 FNYEAQ. J was trimmed by 5 bases and V by 2 bases; bases with no gene match: 11. This CDR3 spans 17 amino acids. For the CDR3, the DNA is TGTGCCAGCAGCTTATACTCGGGTAGCGGGCAAACCGGGGAGCTGTTTTTT. Residues: CASSLYSGSGQTGELFF.

The chain couples TRBV28 to TRBJ1-2; 9 bases match TRBD1. CDR1 is MDHEN, CDR2 SYDVKM, per germline. V gave up 6 bases and J gave up 10 bases; unmatched junction bases: 6. The CDR3 has 12 residues. The CDR3 reads CASSTTGGVYTF. CDR3 coding DNA: TGTGCCAGCAGCACGACAGGGGGAGTCTACACCTTC.

The chain recombines TRBV6-1 with TRBJ1-1; D perhaps matches TRBD1 (5 bases). Germline values: CDR1 MNHNS, CDR2 SASEGT. Trimming removed 0 bases at V and 7 bases at J, with 15 bases between. CDR3 length equals 15 residues. The CDR3 spells CASSEAQGTGNEAFF. Here the CDR3 DNA reads TGTGCCAGCAGTGAAGCGCAAGGAACAGGCAATGAAGCTTTCTTT.

J is TRBJ1-5 and V is TRBV6-5; 7 bases line up with TRBD1. V was clipped by 8 bases and J by 6 bases; unmatched bases: 10. Germline loops: CDR1 MNHEY, CDR2 SVGAGI. CDR3 size: 14 residues. The CDR3: CASGKTGPSQPQHF. CDR3 nucleotides: TGTGCCAGCGGAAAGACAGGGCCGAGTCAGCCCCAGCATTTT.

This rearrangement joins TRBV7-2 to TRBJ2-7, with D unclear. The CDR3 spans 15 residues. Germline CDR1 reads SGHTA; CDR2 reads FQGNSA. V was clipped by 0 bases and J by 6 bases, with 15 bases between them. The DNA for the CDR3 is TGTGCCAGCAGCTTAGCCCCAATTCATTCTAGCGAGCAGTACTTC. The encoded protein is CASSLAPIHSSEQYF.

The gene calls are TRBV28 and TRBJ1-2, with a possible D match to TRBD1 (5 bases). The germline V gene encodes CDR1 MDHEN and CDR2 SYDVKM. CDR3 size: 11 residues. V was pared by 8 bases and J by 4 bases, with 8 bases between. The DNA of the CDR3 is TGTGCCAGCGGGGCAGCCTATGGCTACACCTTC. It translates to CASGAAYGYTF.

The rearrangement links TRBV28 to TRBJ2-1; 11 nucleotides line up with TRBD2. The J segment lost 3 bases and the V segment lost 4 bases, leaving 8 bases of the junction unmatched. This CDR3 is built from 17 residues. Germline-derived CDR1 and CDR2 are MDHEN and SYDVKM. CDR3 residues: CASSSGLAGFIYNEQFF. CDR3 coding DNA: TGTGCCAGCAGTTCCGGACTAGCGGGCTTTATCTACAATGAGCAGTTCTTC. The full variable domain, in which reference TRBV28 and TRBJ2-1 provide the parts outside the CDR3, is DVKVTQSSRYLVKRTGEKVFLECVQDMDHENMFWYRQDPGLGLRLIYFSYDVKMKEKGDIPEGYSVSREKKERFSLILESASTNQTSMYLCASSSGLAGFIYNEQFFGPGTRLTVL.

V and J are TRBV29-1 and TRBJ2-4; 8 positions agree with TRBD1. J was trimmed by 5 bases and V by 1 base; bases with no gene match: 10. The CDR3 loop spans 16 amino acids. Germline values: CDR1 SQVTM, CDR2 ANQGSEA. CDR3 protein: CSVEVAGGGMENIQYF. CDR3 nucleotide sequence: TGCAGCGTTGAAGTAGCAGGGGGCGGGATGGAAAACATTCAGTACTTC.

This sequence joins TRBV29-1 and TRBJ2-1; 10 bases agree with TRBD2. The J segment lost 4 bases and the V segment lost 7 bases, leaving 7 bases of the junction unmatched. From germline, CDR1 is SQVTM and CDR2 ANQGSEA. The CDR3 sequence is 14 residues long. DNA for the CDR3: TGCAGCGCCTCGACTAGCGGGTTTTACAATGAGCAGTTCTTC. Translated: CSASTSGFYNEQFF.

The V call is TRBV5-8, the J call TRBJ2-7; 11 bases are a match to TRBD1. V lost 5 bases and J lost 4; bases outside the gene matches: 11. The CDR3 contains 16 residues. From germline, CDR1 is SGHTS and CDR2 YDEGEE. DNA of the CDR3: TGTGCCAGCAGTTCGAGGCTCGGGACAGGGGGATACGAGCAGTACTTC. Residues: CASSSRLGTGGYEQYF.

This chain joins TRBV18 and TRBJ2-7, with TRBD2 matching 7 bases. The length of the CDR3 is 13 residues. J lost 5 bases, V lost 6 bases, and 7 bases had no gene match. Germline loops: CDR1 KGHSH, CDR2 LQKENI. The CDR3 region is CASSLGRSDEQYF. The CDR3 nucleotides read TGTGCCAGCTCCCTCGGGAGGTCGGACGAGCAGTACTTC. Full variable domain (outside the CDR3, taken from reference TRBV18 and TRBJ2-7): NAGVMQNPRHLVRRRGQEARLRCSPMKGHSHVYWYRQLPEEGLKFMVYLQKENIIDESGMPKERFSAEFPKEGPSILRIQQVVRGDSAAYFCASSLGRSDEQYFGPGTRLTVT.

The chain is built from TRBV11-2 and TRBJ2-7, with 15 bases matching TRBD2. Germline V gene data show CDR1 as SGHAT and CDR2 as FQNNGV. V trimming: 3 bases; J trimming: 5 bases; junction bases outside the gene matches: 5. The CDR3 covers 16 residues. The CDR3 DNA sequence: TGTGCCAGCAGCTTGGGGGGACTAGCGGGAGGTGACGAGCAGTACTTC. It encodes CASSLGGLAGGDEQYF.

The chain recombines TRBV9 with TRBJ2-5, with 8 bases matching TRBD2. Germline V gives CDR1 SGDLS, CDR2 YYNGEE. V lost 3 bases, J lost 1 base, and 14 bases stayed unmatched. This CDR3 region has 18 residues. The CDR3 here is CASSASAGLAGSQETQYF. As DNA, the CDR3 is TGTGCCAGCAGCGCGTCAGCGGGTCTAGCGGGTTCCCAAGAGACCCAGTACTTC.

Points on this clone: Germline and junction disagree at one end, which may indicate a read error. The gene calls are TRBV23-1 and TRBJ2-1, with 8 nucleotides matching TRBD2. TRBV23-1 is classed as an ORF, of uncertain function. The CDR3 loop spans 17 amino acids. CDR3 in DNA: TGCGCCAGCAGGCTAGCGGGCGAGTGGGCCCACTACACTGAGCAGTTCTTC. This codes for CASRLAGEWAHYTEQFF.

The V and J genes are TRBV5-1 and TRBJ2-1; 8 bases align to TRBD2. The CDR3 runs to 16 residues. V trimming: 1 base; J trimming: 4 bases; junction bases outside the gene matches: 7. Germline-derived CDR1 and CDR2 are SGHRS and YFSETQ. Here the CDR3 reads CASSLRSLAGYNEQFF. In nucleotides, the CDR3 is TGCGCCAGCAGCTTGAGGTCGCTAGCGGGTTACAATGAGCAGTTCTTC.

CDR3 sequence reads: CASSSRRQTNTGELFF. CDR3 nucleotide sequence: TGTGCCAGCAGCTCACGACGACAAACGAACACCGGGGAGCTGTTTTTT. V and J are TRBV7-9 and TRBJ2-2, with D unclear. Trimming stripped 4 bases from V and 0 bases from J, with 12 bases between. The CDR3 totals 16 residues. The germline gives CDR1 SEHNR, CDR2 FQNEAQ (reference sequence).

CDR3 nucleotides: TGTGCCAGTAGCTATCACTCGAAATATAGTGGCTACACCTTC. This encodes CASSYHSKYSGYTF. The rearrangement uses TRBV19 and TRBJ1-2; D gene uncertain. V was pared by 6 bases and J by 7 bases, with 18 bases between. CDR3 length equals 14 residues. Looked up from germline, CDR1 is LNHDA and CDR2 is SQIVND (reference sequence).

The chain recombines TRBV19 with TRBJ1-2; D might be TRBD1 (5 bases). V shed 4 bases and J shed 4 bases, with 16 bases lying between them. The length of the CDR3 is 15 residues. Germline assignment: CDR1 LNHDA and CDR2 SQIVND (reference sequence). The CDR3 region is CASSKMGGNGYGYTF. As DNA, the CDR3 is TGTGCCAGTAGTAAGATGGGGGGGAATGGCTATGGCTACACCTTC.

CDR3 nucleotides: TGTGCCTGGAACAGCCCAAGCCAACTCTTAAACTATGGCTACACCTTC. Protein: CAWNSPSQLLNYGYTF. The chain employs TRBV30 and TRBJ1-2, with D unclear. The V and J ends lost 4 bases and 2 bases respectively, with 20 bases between them. This CDR3 has 16 amino acids. From germline, CDR1 is GTSNPN and CDR2 SVGIG (reference sequence).

The rearrangement joins TRBV7-9 to TRBJ2-5; a possible D gene is TRBD2 (5 bases). With 7 bases removed from V and 3 bases from J, the gap between germline ends came to 18 bases. CDR3 length: 15 residues. Germline V gene sequence: CDR1 SEHNR, CDR2 FQNEAQ (reference sequence). This CDR3 reads CASNNWKTKKETQYF. CDR3 coding DNA: TGTGCCAGCAACAACTGGAAGACTAAAAAAGAGACCCAGTACTTC.

V usage is TRBV7-9 and J usage is TRBJ2-3; 9 bases fit TRBD2. Germline lookup yields CDR1 SEHNR and CDR2 FQNEAQ (reference sequence). The trim removed 6 bases at V and 15 bases at J, leaving 7 bases unmatched. The CDR3 is made up of 11 amino acids. The CDR3 sequence: CASRRTSEDYF. CDR3 sequence (DNA): TGTGCCAGCAGGCGGACTAGCGAGGACTATTTT.

The chain has TRBV7-2 and TRBJ1-3, with 7 bases that match TRBD1. CDR1 is SGHTA and CDR2 is FQGNSA in the germline V gene. The CDR3 has 17 residues. Trimming cost V 2 bases and J 2 bases; bases outside gene matches: 9. CDR3 residues: CASSLRPRGGTGNTIYF. The CDR3, as DNA: TGTGCCAGCAGCTTAAGACCAAGAGGGGGCACTGGAAACACCATATATTTT.

The CDR3 DNA reads as TGTGCCAGCAGCTTAGTTGTGGGACAGGGGGCAGACACTGAAGCTTTCTTT. Encoded protein: CASSLVVGQGADTEAFF. The V call is TRBV7-6, the J call TRBJ1-1; TRBD1 matches at 12 bases. There are 17 residues in the CDR3. Germline CDR1 reads SGHVS; CDR2 reads FNYEAQ. The ends lost 1 base at V and 3 bases at J; junction bases unmatched: 6.

This chain links TRBV19 with TRBJ2-1; D unclear. Germline loops: CDR1 LNHDA, CDR2 SQIVND (reference sequence). Trimming took off 0 bases at V and 7 bases at J, with 10 bases between the two ends. The CDR3 has 14 residues. CDR3 protein: CASSIEVAGNEQFF. In DNA, the CDR3 is TGTGCCAGTAGTATAGAGGTCGCCGGGAATGAGCAGTTCTTC.

J is TRBJ2-7 and V is TRBV20-1, with D maybe TRBD2 (6 bases). CDR3 size: 11 residues. Trimming took 3 bases from V and 7 from J, leaving 10 bases between them. The germline CDR1 and CDR2 sequences are DFQATT and SNEGSKA (reference sequence). In nucleotides, the CDR3 is TGCAGTGCTAGCGCGGGACCTGAGCAGTACTTC. Its translation is CSASAGPEQYF.

J is TRBJ2-7 and V is TRBV19; 10 nucleotides agree with TRBD2. This CDR3 spans 16 amino acids. Trimming removed 5 bases from V and 2 bases from J; junction bases left unmatched: 9. Per germline, CDR1 LNHDA and CDR2 SQIVND (reference sequence). The CDR3 coding sequence is TGTGCCAGTAGTGACCTCGGACTAGCGGAGCCCTACGAGCAGTACTTC. This gives the protein CASSDLGLAEPYEQYF.

The chain uses TRBV6-1 and TRBJ2-7, with 10 bases lining up with TRBD1. Germline V gives CDR1 MNHNS, CDR2 SASEGT. Losses at the gene ends were 9 bases for V and 1 base for J; bases not matched to a gene: 9. This CDR3 comprises 15 residues. Here the CDR3 reads CASKTGTGASYEQYF. CDR3 in DNA: TGTGCCAGTAAGACCGGGACAGGGGCGTCCTACGAGCAGTACTTC.

CDR3 DNA sequence: TGTGCCAGCTCCGGACAGGGGGCTCTGGATGAGCAGTTCTTC. As protein: CASSGQGALDEQFF. The rearrangement links TRBV18 to TRBJ2-1; 11 positions match TRBD1. The J segment lost 8 bases and the V segment lost 6 bases, leaving 6 bases of the junction unmatched. The CDR3 loop spans 14 amino acids. The V gene's germline CDR1 is KGHSH and CDR2 LQKENI.

This chain uses TRBV20-1 with TRBJ1-1, with 11 bases matching TRBD1. There are 10 residues in the CDR3. CDR1 is DFQATT and CDR2 is SNEGSKA in the germline V gene (reference sequence). CDR3 amino acids: CGGQGVVAFF. The CDR3 DNA is TGCGGGGGACAGGGGGTCGTGGCTTTCTTT.

The chain carries TRBV6-1 and TRBJ1-2; 10 nucleotides align to TRBD1. Trimming cost V 4 bases and J 0 bases; bases outside gene matches: 2. From germline, CDR1 is MNHNS and CDR2 SASEGT. This CDR3 region has 15 residues. CDR3 in DNA: TGTGCCAGCAGTGCCGGGACAGGGGCTAACTATGGCTACACCTTC. Protein: CASSAGTGANYGYTF.